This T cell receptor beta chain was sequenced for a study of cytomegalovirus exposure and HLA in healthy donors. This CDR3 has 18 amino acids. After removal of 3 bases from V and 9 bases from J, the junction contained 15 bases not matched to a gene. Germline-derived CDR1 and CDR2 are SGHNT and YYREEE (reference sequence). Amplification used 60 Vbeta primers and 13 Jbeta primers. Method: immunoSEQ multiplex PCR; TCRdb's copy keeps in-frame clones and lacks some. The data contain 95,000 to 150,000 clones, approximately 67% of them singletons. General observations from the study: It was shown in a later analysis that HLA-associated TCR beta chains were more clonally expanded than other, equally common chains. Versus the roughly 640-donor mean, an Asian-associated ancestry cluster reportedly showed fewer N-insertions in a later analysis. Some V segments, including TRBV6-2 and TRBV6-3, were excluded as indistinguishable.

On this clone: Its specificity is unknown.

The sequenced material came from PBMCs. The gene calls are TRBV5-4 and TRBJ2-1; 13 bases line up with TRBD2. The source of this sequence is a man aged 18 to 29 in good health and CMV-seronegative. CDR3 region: CASSSQVATSGRAGEQFF. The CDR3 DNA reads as TGTGCCAGCAGCTCCCAGGTGGCAACTAGCGGGAGGGCCGGTGAGCAGTTCTTC.